These T cell receptor beta chains were read from a single sample in a study of beta chain features in type 1 diabetes. Only in-frame clones appear in the TCRdb table, and some are missing; sequencing was by immunoSEQ multiplex PCR. The data contain fewer than 500,000 clones, 11% to 15% of them singletons. The sequencing input was naive CD4+ T cells from blood. The receptors come from a man aged 25 to 40 in good health. Both conserved end residues are part of each CDR3. A D gene is named only where the DNA matches it firmly. Some rows have no size entry. The others give once, few or many, or a class for an expanded clone.

clone_size,d_call,j_call,v_call,cdr3_aa,cdr3_nt
few,.,TRBJ2-3,TRBV2,CASTREGVGTDTQYF,TGTGCCAGCACCCGAGAGGGAGTGGGGACAGATACGCAGTATTTT
few,.,TRBJ1-2,TRBV25-1,CASSEFSRAGTNYGYTF,TGTGCCAGCAGTGAATTCTCCCGGGCGGGCACTAACTATGGCTACACCTTC
few,.,TRBJ2-7,TRBV6-5,CASIRPGSYEQYF,TGTGCCAGCATCCGGCCAGGGAGCTACGAGCAGTACTTC
.,TRBD2,TRBJ2-5,TRBV7-9,CASSLTSGAQETQYF,TGTGCCAGCAGCCTTACTAGCGGGGCCCAAGAGACCCAGTACTTC
.,TRBD1,TRBJ1-2,TRBV23-1,CASTRDRVIHGYTF,TGCGCCAGCACCCGAGACAGGGTTATCCATGGCTACACCTTC
.,TRBD2,TRBJ2-7,TRBV7-2,CASSLVLASSYEQYF,TGTGCCAGCAGCTTAGTACTAGCGAGCTCCTACGAGCAGTACTTC
.,.,TRBJ2-6,TRBV30,CAWSRRIGANVLTF,TGTGCCTGGAGTAGGAGGATAGGGGCCAACGTCCTGACTTTC
.,TRBD2,TRBJ2-3,TRBV5-1,CASSPAGTIRTDTQYF,TGCGCCAGCAGCCCGGCCGGGACTATTCGCACAGATACGCAGTATTTT
.,.,TRBJ2-1,TRBV7-2,CASSLLRDSYNEQFF,TGTGCCAGCAGCTTATTACGGGATTCCTACAATGAGCAGTTCTTC
few,.,TRBJ2-6,TRBV5-1,CASSLSSGDLSGANVLTF,TGCGCCAGCAGCTTGAGTTCTGGGGACCTCTCTGGGGCCAACGTCCTGACTTTC
few,.,TRBJ2-3,TRBV6-5,CASSYLGTDTDTQYF,TGTGCCAGCAGTTACCTCGGGACTGACACAGATACGCAGTATTTT
.,TRBD2,TRBJ2-3,TRBV12-5,CASGFQLAGDTDTQYF,TGTGCTAGTGGTTTCCAACTAGCGGGGGACACAGATACGCAGTATTTT
.,.,TRBJ2-2,TRBV7-2,CASSLVPYTGELFF,TGTGCCAGCAGCTTAGTGCCCTACACCGGGGAGCTGTTTTTT
few,TRBD2,TRBJ2-3,TRBV13,CASSSGSGEGRDTQYF,TGTGCCAGCAGCTCGGGTAGCGGGGAGGGCCGTGATACGCAGTATTTT
few,TRBD2,TRBJ2-5,TRBV7-2,CASSSRGLVFETQYF,TGTGCCAGCAGCTCCCGGGGACTAGTCTTTGAGACCCAGTACTTC
.,TRBD2,TRBJ2-1,TRBV30,CAWASGPYNEQFF,TGTGCCTGGGCTAGCGGACCATACAATGAGCAGTTCTTC
many,TRBD1,TRBJ1-1,TRBV29-1,CSVDLGQRNTEAFF,TGCAGCGTTGACCTGGGACAGAGGAACACTGAAGCTTTCTTT
few,.,TRBJ2-3,TRBV2,CASSNVGGTDTQYF,TGTGCCAGCAGCAATGTAGGTGGCACAGATACGCAGTATTTT
few,.,TRBJ1-2,TRBV29-1,CSVNIGTPSFDGYTF,TGCAGCGTTAACATAGGGACCCCGAGTTTTGATGGCTACACCTTC
.,.,TRBJ1-5,TRBV7-2,CASSLQGFSNQPQHF,TGTGCCAGCAGCTTACAGGGCTTTAGCAATCAGCCCCAGCATTTT
.,.,TRBJ2-5,TRBV7-2,CASSLRSARAQYF,TGTGCCAGCAGCTTAAGATCAGCCCGGGCCCAGTACTTC
.,TRBD1,TRBJ2-7,TRBV29-1,CSVEGQGGEQYF,TGCAGCGTTGAGGGACAGGGAGGCGAGCAGTACTTC
few,TRBD1,TRBJ2-7,TRBV9,CASSVVGTGLSEQYF,TGTGCCAGCAGCGTAGTGGGGACAGGGCTAAGCGAGCAGTACTTC
.,.,TRBJ1-6,TRBV18,CASSREGDSNSPLHF,TGTGCCAGCTCACGGGAAGGGGACTCTAATTCACCCCTCCACTTT
.,TRBD2,TRBJ2-2,TRBV7-2,CASRAGAPGELFF,TGTGCCAGCAGGGCGGGAGCCCCCGGGGAGCTGTTTTTT
few,TRBD2,TRBJ2-1,TRBV5-1,CASSPGTSGTYNEQFF,TGCGCCAGCAGCCCGGGGACTAGCGGGACCTACAATGAGCAGTTCTTC
few,.,TRBJ2-1,TRBV18,CASDTGYNEQFF,TGTGCCAGCGACACAGGGTACAATGAGCAGTTCTTC
few,.,TRBJ1-1,TRBV18,CASSPDQNTEAFF,TGTGCCAGCTCACCAGACCAGAACACTGAAGCTTTCTTT
few,TRBD1,TRBJ2-5,TRBV5-1,CASSLAAGGLGETQYF,TGCGCCAGCAGCTTGGCCGCAGGGGGCCTGGGCGAGACCCAGTACTTC
.,.,TRBJ1-1,TRBV11-2,CASSFQGFTEAFF,TGTGCCAGCAGCTTTCAGGGTTTCACTGAAGCTTTCTTT
.,.,TRBJ2-1,TRBV4-3,CASSQDLVQPKSYNEQFF,TGCGCCAGCAGCCAAGATCTAGTACAACCGAAATCCTACAATGAGCAGTTCTTC
.,TRBD1,TRBJ1-6,TRBV7-9,CASSSGTGYNSPLHF,TGTGCCAGCAGCTCAGGGACAGGGTACAATTCACCCCTCCACTTT
few,TRBD1,TRBJ1-2,TRBV7-2,CASSLMGQPYGYTF,TGTGCCAGCAGCTTAATGGGACAGCCTTATGGCTACACCTTC
once,.,TRBJ1-4,TRBV6-6,CASSFELGEKLFF,TGTGCCAGCAGTTTCGAGTTGGGGGAAAAACTGTTTTTT
few,TRBD2,TRBJ2-5,TRBV6-6,CASLGLAGGQTQYF,TGTGCCAGCTTAGGACTAGCGGGGGGACAGACCCAGTACTTC
many,TRBD2,TRBJ2-1,TRBV30,CAWSGTSGRGEQFF,TGTGCCTGGTCCGGGACTAGCGGGAGAGGTGAGCAGTTCTTC
.,.,TRBJ1-5,TRBV30,CAWSGETNNQPQHF,TGTGCCTGGAGCGGCGAGACAAACAATCAGCCCCAGCATTTT
.,.,TRBJ2-3,TRBV6-5,CASSYTTDTQYF,TGTGCCAGCAGTTACACCACAGATACGCAGTATTTT
.,.,TRBJ2-5,TRBV7-8,CASSLGLEGQETQYF,TGTGCCAGCAGCTTAGGTCTTGAGGGGCAAGAGACCCAGTACTTC
.,TRBD2,TRBJ2-1,TRBV29-1,CSVEDRLKTSGRPYNEQFF,TGCAGCGTTGAGGACAGGTTGAAGACTAGCGGGAGACCCTACAATGAGCAGTTCTTC
.,TRBD1,TRBJ2-2,TRBV4-3,CASSQEGDRGTNTGELFF,TGCGCCAGCAGCCAAGAGGGAGACAGGGGCACGAACACCGGGGAGCTGTTTTTT
.,.,TRBJ2-7,TRBV15,CATSRAKTASYEQYF,TGTGCCACCAGCAGGGCTAAGACTGCCTCCTACGAGCAGTACTTC
.,TRBD2,TRBJ2-1,TRBV7-9,CASSQGLAGVGEQFF,TGTGCCAGCAGCCAAGGACTAGCGGGAGTGGGTGAGCAGTTCTTC
few,TRBD1,TRBJ1-6,TRBV23-1,CASVTGRGLSGSYNSPLHF,TGCGCCAGCGTTACCGGGAGGGGGCTCTCGGGCTCCTATAATTCACCCCTCCACTTT
.,TRBD1,TRBJ2-1,TRBV5-1,CASGRDRRDNEQFF,TGCGCCAGCGGACGGGACAGGAGGGACAATGAGCAGTTCTTC
few,.,TRBJ2-5,TRBV6-5,CASRATARETQYF,TGTGCCAGCAGGGCGACAGCTCGAGAGACCCAGTACTTC
.,.,TRBJ1-5,TRBV19,CASKGGLYSNQPQHF,TGTGCCAGTAAGGGAGGACTCTATAGCAATCAGCCCCAGCATTTT
.,TRBD2,TRBJ2-6,TRBV7-3,CASSLVAGAGANVLTF,TGTGCCAGCAGCTTAGTAGCGGGAGCTGGGGCCAACGTCCTGACTTTC